This record looks at one T cell receptor beta chain sequence and its context. Autoimmune disease history or systemic immunosuppression barred patients. CDR3 length: 17 residues. Per the germline V gene, CDR1 is SGHTA and CDR2 is FQGTGA. The V segment lost 2 bases and the J segment 2 bases; nucleotides outside the gene matches: 9. The data were taken from a study of OX40 agonist ivuxolimab in advanced cancers. Study overall: The patients' treatment was ivuxolimab, an agonistic anti-OX40 (CD134) antibody.

Data came from immunoSEQ multiplex PCR; TCRdb stores just in-frame clones and leaves some out. The sample consists of 55,000 to 70,000 clones, 70% to 90% of them appearing once. V gene TRBV7-3 combines with J gene TRBJ2-1; 7 nucleotides agree with TRBD1. The source was CD4+ or CD8+ T cells sorted from blood, collected in a trial of the OX40 agonist ivuxolimab. This receptor was taken from an adult with an advanced solid tumor such as melanoma, head and neck, liver or kidney cancer. The CDR3 DNA is TGTGCCAGCAGCTTATGGCCCGGGACAGAAGCCTACAATGAGCAGTTCTTC. It encodes CASSLWPGTEAYNEQFF.